Presented here are 7 T cell receptor beta chains from one specimen sequenced in a study of blood T cell repertoires in COVID-19. TCRdb's table, derived via immunoSEQ multiplex PCR, lists solely in-frame clones and lacks some. The table lists about 230,000 clones, more than 65% of them singletons. Sequenced: peripheral blood. Source of these receptors: a woman of 80 years or more with acute or convalescent COVID-19.

This rearrangement joins TRBV24-1 to TRBJ1-2; 9 bases align to TRBD1. V lost 3 bases, J lost 5 bases, and 9 bases stayed unmatched. The CDR3 sequence is 16 residues long. Germline CDR1 reads KGHDR; CDR2 reads SFDVKD. The CDR3 DNA reads TGTGCCACCAGTGATCCAACGGGACAGGGTTTTTATGGCTACACCTTC. This codes for CATSDPTGQGFYGYTF.

This chain uses TRBV19 with TRBJ2-7; TRBD1 agrees at 9 bases. The J segment lost 0 bases and the V segment lost 4 bases, leaving 1 base of the junction unmatched. The germline CDR1 and CDR2 sequences are LNHDA and SQIVND (reference sequence). There are 14 residues in the CDR3. The CDR3 reads CASSKTGGSYEQYF. The CDR3 DNA reads TGTGCCAGTAGTAAGACAGGGGGCTCCTACGAGCAGTACTTC.

This clone was observed a handful of times. The genes are TRBV2 and TRBJ2-2, with D maybe TRBD2 (5 bases). The germline gives CDR1 SNHLY, CDR2 FYNNEI. Trimming took off 6 bases at V and 0 bases at J, with 8 bases between the two ends. The length of the CDR3 is 14 residues. The CDR3: CASRDGANTGELFF. The DNA for the CDR3 is TGTGCCAGCAGGGACGGGGCGAACACCGGGGAGCTGTTTTTT.

The V and J genes are TRBV3-1 (or the pseudogene TRBV3-2) and TRBJ2-2; 13 positions match TRBD2. CDR1 and CDR2 (germline): LGHDT, YNNKEL (reference sequence). The V segment lost 4 bases and the J segment 4 bases; nucleotides outside the gene matches: 9. CDR3 length equals 18 residues. The CDR3 DNA is TGTGCCAGCAGCCTGAGCCCTAGACTAGCGGGGGGCACCGGGGAGCTGTTTTTT. It specifies CASSLSPRLAGGTGELFF.

This chain uses TRBV2 with TRBJ2-7; the D is unclear. The germline V gene has CDR1 SNHLY and CDR2 FYNNEI. With 7 bases removed from V and 2 bases from J, the gap between germline ends came to 15 bases. The CDR3 extends over 14 amino acids. In DNA form, the CDR3 reads TGTGCCAGCAAACAGTTATTCCTAACCTACGAGCAGTACTTC. Protein sequence: CASKQLFLTYEQYF.

The chain is built from TRBV28 and TRBJ1-5; 9 bases agree with TRBD1. The germline gives CDR1 MDHEN, CDR2 SYDVKM. Losses at the gene ends were 5 bases for V and 9 bases for J; bases not matched to a gene: 14. The CDR3 sequence is 16 residues long. The CDR3 loop is CASSTRDRVGFWPQHF. CDR3 coding DNA: TGTGCCAGCAGTACCAGGGACAGGGTTGGATTCTGGCCCCAGCATTTT.

The V call is TRBV7-2, the J call TRBJ1-2; 7 positions match TRBD1. The V gene's germline CDR1 is SGHTA and CDR2 FQGNSA. The CDR3 contains 15 residues. The trim removed 5 bases at V and 2 bases at J, leaving 8 bases unmatched. The CDR3 region has the DNA TGTGCCAGCAGCCATTTGGGACAGTCAAACTATGGCTACACCTTC. This translates into CASSHLGQSNYGYTF.